Described below is a single T cell receptor (beta chain) sequence and its context. Its target is not known. Using immunoSEQ multiplex PCR, the repertoire was profiled, and TCRdb retains in-frame clones only, with some absent. Altogether fewer than 300,000 clones are present, more than 75% being singletons, with the ten largest covering over 0.85%. This CDR3 spans 16 amino acids. CDR1 is SGHNT and CDR2 is YYREEE in the germline V gene (reference sequence). V shed 4 bases, J shed 4 bases, and the junction held 5 bases outside the gene matches. This specimen belongs to a study of cytomegalovirus exposure and HLA in healthy donors. Study-wide points: Subsequent analysis showed first-cohort TCR clusters tending to co-occur in over a hundred validation repertoires.

This chain links TRBV5-4 with TRBJ2-1; 13 bases align to TRBD2. The source is a woman aged 18-30 years in good health and CMV-seronegative. Sequencing used PBMCs. CDR3 protein: CASSPPGLAGYNEQFF. Written as DNA, the CDR3 is TGTGCCAGCAGCCCCCCGGGACTAGCGGGGTACAATGAGCAGTTCTTC.